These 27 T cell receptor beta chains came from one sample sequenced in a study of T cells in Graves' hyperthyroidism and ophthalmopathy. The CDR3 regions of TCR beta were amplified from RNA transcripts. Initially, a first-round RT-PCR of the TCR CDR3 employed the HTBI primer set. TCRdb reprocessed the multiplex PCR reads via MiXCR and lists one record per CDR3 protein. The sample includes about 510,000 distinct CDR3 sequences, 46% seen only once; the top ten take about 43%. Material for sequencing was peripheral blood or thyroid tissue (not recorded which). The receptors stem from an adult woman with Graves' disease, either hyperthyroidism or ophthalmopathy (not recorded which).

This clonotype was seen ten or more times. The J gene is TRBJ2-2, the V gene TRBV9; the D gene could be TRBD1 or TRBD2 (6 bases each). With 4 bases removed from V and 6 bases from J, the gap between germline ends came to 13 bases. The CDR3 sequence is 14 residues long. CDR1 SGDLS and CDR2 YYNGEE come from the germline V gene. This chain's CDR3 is CASSFTGGAGELFF. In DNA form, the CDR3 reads TGTGCCAGCAGCTTCACCGGGGGCGCCGGGGAGCTGTTTTTT.

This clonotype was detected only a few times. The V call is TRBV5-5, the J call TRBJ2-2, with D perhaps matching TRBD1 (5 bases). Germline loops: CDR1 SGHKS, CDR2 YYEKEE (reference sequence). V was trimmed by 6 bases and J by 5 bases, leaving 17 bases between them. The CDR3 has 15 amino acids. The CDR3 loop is CASNIGHQGTGELFF. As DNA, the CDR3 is TGTGCCAGCAACATCGGACACCAAGGGACCGGGGAGCTGTTTTTT.

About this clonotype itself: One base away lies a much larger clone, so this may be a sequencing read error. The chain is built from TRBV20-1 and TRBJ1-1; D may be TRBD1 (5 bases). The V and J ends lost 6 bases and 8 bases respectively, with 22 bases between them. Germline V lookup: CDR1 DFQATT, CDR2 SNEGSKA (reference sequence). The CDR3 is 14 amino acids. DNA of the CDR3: TGCAGTGCCACCGCGGGGCTACAAAAGGGGGAAGCTTTCTTT. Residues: CSATAGLQKGEAFF.

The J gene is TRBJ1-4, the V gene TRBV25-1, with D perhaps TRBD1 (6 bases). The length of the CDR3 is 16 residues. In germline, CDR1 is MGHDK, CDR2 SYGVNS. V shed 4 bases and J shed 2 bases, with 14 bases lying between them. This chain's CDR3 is CASSVARGSTNEKLFF. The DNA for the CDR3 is TGTGCCAGCAGTGTGGCCAGGGGATCGACTAATGAAAAACTGTTTTTT.

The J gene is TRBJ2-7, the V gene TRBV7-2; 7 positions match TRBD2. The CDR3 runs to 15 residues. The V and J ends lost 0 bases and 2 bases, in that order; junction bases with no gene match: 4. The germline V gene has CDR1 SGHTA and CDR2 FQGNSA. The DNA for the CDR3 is TGTGCCAGCAGCTTAGCGGGAGGGTTGACCTACGAGCAGTACTTC. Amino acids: CASSLAGGLTYEQYF.

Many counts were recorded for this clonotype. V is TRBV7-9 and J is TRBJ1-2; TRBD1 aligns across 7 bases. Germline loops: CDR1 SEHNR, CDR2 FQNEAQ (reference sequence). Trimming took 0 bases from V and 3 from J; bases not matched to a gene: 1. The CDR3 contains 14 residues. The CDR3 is CASSLAGTDYGYTF. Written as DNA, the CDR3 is TGTGCCAGCAGCTTAGCGGGGACAGACTATGGCTACACCTTC.

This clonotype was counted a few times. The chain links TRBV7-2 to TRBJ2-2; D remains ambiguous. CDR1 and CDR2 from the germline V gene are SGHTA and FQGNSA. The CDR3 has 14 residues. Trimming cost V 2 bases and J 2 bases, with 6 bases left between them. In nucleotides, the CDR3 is TGTGCCAGCAGCTTATCCTTTAACACCGGGGAGCTGTTTTTT. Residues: CASSLSFNTGELFF.

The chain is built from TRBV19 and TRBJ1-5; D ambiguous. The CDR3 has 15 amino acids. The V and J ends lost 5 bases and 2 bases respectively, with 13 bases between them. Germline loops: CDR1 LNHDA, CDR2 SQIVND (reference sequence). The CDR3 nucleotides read TGTGCCAGTAGTTCTGGGAACGGGGGCAATCAGCCCCAGCATTTT. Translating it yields CASSSGNGGNQPQHF.

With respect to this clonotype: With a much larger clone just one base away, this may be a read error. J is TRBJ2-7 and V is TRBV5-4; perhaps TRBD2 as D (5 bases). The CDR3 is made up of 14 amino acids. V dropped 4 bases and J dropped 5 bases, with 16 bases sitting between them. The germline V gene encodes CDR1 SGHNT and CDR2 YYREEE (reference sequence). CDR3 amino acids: CASSRSSNGDEQYF. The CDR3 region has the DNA TGTGCCAGCAGCCGCAGCTCCAACGGGGACGAGCAGTACTTC. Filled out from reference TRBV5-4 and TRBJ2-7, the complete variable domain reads ETGVTQSPTHLIKTRGQQVTLRCSSQSGHNTVSWYQQALGQGPQFIFQYYREEENGRGNFPPRFSGLQFPNYSSELNVNALELDDSALYLCASSRSSNGDEQYFGPGTRLTVT.

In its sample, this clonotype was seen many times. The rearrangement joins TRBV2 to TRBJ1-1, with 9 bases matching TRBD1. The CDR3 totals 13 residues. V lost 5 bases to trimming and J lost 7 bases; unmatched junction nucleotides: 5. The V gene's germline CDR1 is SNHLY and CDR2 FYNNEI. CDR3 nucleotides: TGTGCCAGCAGTCGAACAGGGGGCATTGAAGCTTTCTTT. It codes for CASSRTGGIEAFF.

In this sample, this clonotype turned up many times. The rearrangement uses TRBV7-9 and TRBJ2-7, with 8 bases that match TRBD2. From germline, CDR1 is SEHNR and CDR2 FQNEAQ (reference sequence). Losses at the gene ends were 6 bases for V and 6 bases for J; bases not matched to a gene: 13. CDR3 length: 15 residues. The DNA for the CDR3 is TGTGCCAGCAGACAAGCCTCCGGGACTAGTGTCGAGCAGTACTTC. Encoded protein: CASRQASGTSVEQYF.

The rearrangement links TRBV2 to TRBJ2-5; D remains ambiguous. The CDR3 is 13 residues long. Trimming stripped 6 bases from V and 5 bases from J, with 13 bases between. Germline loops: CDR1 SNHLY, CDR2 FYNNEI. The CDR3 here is CASRLRQRETQYF. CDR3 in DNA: TGTGCCAGCAGACTCAGGCAAAGGGAGACCCAGTACTTC.

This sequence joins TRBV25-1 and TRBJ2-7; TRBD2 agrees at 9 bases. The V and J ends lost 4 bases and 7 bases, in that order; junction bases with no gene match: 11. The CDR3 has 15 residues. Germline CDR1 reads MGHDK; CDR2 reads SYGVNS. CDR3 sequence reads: CASSVGSGSANEQYF. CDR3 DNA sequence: TGTGCCAGCAGTGTTGGTAGCGGGAGTGCCAATGAGCAGTACTTC.

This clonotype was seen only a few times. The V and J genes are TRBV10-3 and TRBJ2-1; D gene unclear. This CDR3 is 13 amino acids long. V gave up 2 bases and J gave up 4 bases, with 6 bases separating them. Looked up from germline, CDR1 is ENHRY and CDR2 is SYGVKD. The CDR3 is CAISEARYNEQFF. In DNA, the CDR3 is TGTGCCATCAGTGAGGCCAGGTACAATGAGCAGTTCTTC.

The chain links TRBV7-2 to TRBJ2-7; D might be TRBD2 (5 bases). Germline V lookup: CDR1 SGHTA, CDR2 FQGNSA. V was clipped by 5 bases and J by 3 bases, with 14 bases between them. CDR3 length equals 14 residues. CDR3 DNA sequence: TGTGCCAGCAGCCGGCGGGCCCGAGACTACGAGCAGTACTTC. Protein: CASSRRARDYEQYF.

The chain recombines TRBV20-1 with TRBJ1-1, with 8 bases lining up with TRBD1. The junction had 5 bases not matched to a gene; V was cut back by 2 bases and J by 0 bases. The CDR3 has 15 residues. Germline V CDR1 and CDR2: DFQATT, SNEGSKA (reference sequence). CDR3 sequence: CSARRTGSMNTEAFF. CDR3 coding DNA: TGCAGTGCTAGAAGGACAGGGTCCATGAACACTGAAGCTTTCTTT.

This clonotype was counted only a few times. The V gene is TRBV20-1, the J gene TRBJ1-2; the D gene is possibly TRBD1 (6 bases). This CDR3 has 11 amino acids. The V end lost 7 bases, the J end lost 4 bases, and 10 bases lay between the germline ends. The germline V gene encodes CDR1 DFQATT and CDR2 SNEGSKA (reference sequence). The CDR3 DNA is TGCAGTGGACAGGCGTTCTATGGCTACACCTTC. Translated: CSGQAFYGYTF.

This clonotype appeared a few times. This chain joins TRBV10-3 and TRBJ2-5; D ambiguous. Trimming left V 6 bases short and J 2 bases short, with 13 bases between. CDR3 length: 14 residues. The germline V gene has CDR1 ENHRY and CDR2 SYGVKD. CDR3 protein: CAIRDLWQQETQYF. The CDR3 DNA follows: TGTGCCATCAGGGACCTTTGGCAGCAAGAGACCCAGTACTTC.

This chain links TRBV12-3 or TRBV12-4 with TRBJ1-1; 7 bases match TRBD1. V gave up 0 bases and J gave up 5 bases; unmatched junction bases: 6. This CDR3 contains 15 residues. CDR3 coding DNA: TGTGCCAGCAGTTTAGCCTCGACAGGGAGGACTGAAGCTTTCTTT. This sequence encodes CASSLASTGRTEAFF.

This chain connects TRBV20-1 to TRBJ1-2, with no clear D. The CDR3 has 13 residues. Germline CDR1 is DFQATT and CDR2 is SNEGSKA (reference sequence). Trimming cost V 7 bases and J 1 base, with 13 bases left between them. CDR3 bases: TGCAGTGTTCCTCCGGGTCTTAACTATGGCTACACCTTC. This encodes CSVPPGLNYGYTF.

This CDR3 reads CSVVGSGGQPQYF. CDR3 coding DNA: TGCAGCGTTGTAGGATCGGGGGGTCAGCCCCAGTACTTC. The chain employs TRBV29-1 and TRBJ2-5; 7 bases align to TRBD2. This CDR3 spans 13 amino acids. The germline gives CDR1 SQVTM, CDR2 ANQGSEA. Unmatched junction bases numbered 11, after V lost 4 bases and J lost 9 bases.

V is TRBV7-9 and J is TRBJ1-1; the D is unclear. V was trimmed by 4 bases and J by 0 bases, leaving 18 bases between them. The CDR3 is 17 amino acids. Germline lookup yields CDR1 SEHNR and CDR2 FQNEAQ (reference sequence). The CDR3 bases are TGTGCCAGCAGCTCTCCTAGGGAAGGACGGATGAACACTGAAGCTTTCTTT. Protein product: CASSSPREGRMNTEAFF.

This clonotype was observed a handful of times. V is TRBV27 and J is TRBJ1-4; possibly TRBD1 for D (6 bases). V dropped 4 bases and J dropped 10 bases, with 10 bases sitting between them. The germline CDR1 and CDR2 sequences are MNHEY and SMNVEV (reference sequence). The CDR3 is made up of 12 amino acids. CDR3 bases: TGTGCCAGCAGTTCTGAGGGGGTAAAACTGTTTTTT. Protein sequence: CASSSEGVKLFF.

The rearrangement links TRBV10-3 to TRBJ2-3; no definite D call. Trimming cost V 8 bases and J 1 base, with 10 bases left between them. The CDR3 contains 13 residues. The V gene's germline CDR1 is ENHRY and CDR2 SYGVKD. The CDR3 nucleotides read TGTGCCATCGGTTTCGGGCGCACAGATACGCAGTATTTT. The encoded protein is CAIGFGRTDTQYF.

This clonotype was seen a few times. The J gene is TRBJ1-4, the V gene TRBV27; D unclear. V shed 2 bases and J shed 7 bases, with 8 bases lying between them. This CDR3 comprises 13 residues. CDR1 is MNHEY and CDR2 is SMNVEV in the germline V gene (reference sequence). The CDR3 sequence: CASSLGRFEKLFF. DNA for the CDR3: TGTGCCAGCAGTTTAGGACGGTTTGAAAAACTGTTTTTT.

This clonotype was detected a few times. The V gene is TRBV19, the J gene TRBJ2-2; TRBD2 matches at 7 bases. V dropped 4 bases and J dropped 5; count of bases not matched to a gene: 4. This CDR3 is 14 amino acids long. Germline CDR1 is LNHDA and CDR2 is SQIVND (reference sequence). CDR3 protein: CASSRLAGTGELFF. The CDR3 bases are TGTGCCAGTAGTAGACTAGCAGGTACCGGGGAGCTGTTTTTT.

CDR3 sequence: CSVRTGWYGYTF. As DNA, the CDR3 is TGCAGCGTTCGGACCGGGTGGTATGGCTACACCTTC. V gene TRBV29-1 combines with J gene TRBJ1-2, with unresolved D. Germline V gene lookup returns CDR1 SQVTM and CDR2 ANQGSEA. This CDR3 has 12 amino acids. Trimming left V 5 bases short and J 5 bases short, with 12 bases between.